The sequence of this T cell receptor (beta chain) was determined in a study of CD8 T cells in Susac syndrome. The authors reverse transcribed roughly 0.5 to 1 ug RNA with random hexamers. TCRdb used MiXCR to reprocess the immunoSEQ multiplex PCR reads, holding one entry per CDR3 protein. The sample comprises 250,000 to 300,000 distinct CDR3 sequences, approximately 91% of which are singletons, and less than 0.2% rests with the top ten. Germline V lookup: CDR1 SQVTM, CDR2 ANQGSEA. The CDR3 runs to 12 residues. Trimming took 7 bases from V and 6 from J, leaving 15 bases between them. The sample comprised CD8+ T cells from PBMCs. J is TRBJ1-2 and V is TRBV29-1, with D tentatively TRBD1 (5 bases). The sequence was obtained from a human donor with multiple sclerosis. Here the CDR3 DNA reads TGCAGCGCCGGTCCCAGGGAGGATGGCTACACCTTC. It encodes CSAGPREDGYTF. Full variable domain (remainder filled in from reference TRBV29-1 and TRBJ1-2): SAVISQKPSRDICQRGTSLTIQCQVDSQVTMMFWYRQQPGQSLTLIATANQGSEATYESGFVIDKFPISRPNLTFSTLTVSNMSPEDSSIYLCSAGPREDGYTFGSGTRLTVV.